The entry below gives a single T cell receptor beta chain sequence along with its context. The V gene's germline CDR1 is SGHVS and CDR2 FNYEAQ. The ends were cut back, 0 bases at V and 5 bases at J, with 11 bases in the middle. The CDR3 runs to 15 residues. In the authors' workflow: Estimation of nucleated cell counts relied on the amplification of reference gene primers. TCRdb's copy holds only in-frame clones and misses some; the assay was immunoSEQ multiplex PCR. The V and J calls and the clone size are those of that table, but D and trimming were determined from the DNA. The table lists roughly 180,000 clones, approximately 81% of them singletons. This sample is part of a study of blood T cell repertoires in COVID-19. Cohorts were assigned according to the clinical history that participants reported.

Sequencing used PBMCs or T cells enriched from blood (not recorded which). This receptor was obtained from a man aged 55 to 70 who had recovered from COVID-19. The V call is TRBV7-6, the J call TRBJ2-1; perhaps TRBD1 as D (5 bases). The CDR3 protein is CASSLAQGAHNEQFF. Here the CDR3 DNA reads TGTGCCAGCAGCTTAGCCCAGGGTGCCCACAATGAGCAGTTCTTC.